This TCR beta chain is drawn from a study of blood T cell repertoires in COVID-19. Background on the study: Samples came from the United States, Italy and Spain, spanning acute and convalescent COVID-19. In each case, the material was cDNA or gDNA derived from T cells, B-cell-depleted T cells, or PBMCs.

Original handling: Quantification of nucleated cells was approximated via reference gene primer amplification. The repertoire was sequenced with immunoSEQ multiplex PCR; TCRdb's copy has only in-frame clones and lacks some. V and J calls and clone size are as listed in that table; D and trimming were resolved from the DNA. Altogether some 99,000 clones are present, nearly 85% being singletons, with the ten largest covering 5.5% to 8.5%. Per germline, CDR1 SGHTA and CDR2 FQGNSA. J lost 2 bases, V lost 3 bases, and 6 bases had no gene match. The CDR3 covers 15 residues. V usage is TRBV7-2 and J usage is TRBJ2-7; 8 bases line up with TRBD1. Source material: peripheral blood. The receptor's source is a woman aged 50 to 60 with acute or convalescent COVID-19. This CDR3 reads CASSFLDRATYEQYF. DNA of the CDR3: TGTGCCAGCAGCTTTCTGGACAGGGCAACCTACGAGCAGTACTTC.